One sample yielded the 11 T cell receptor beta chains listed below, sequenced in a study of T cells in localized non-small cell lung cancer. Produced via immunoSEQ multiplex PCR; TCRdb's table is partial and in-frame only. This repertoire shows roughly 40,000 clones, about four fifths found once; its top ten account for approximately 7.4%. The sample consisted of peripheral blood mononuclear cells, taken before any cancer treatment. The receptor set was obtained from a male donor older than 55 with stage II lung adenocarcinoma.

The chain couples TRBV6-1 to TRBJ1-4; 12 positions agree with TRBD1. Germline CDR1 and CDR2: MNHNS and SASEGT. The CDR3 runs to 17 residues. The trim removed 4 bases at V and 2 bases at J, leaving 5 bases unmatched. In nucleotides, the CDR3 is TGTGCCAGCAGTGGGGGACAGGGGGCAGGTACTAATGAAAAACTGTTTTTT. Translated: CASSGGQGAGTNEKLFF.

V usage is TRBV6-1 and J usage is TRBJ2-7; D might be TRBD1 (6 bases). Germline loops: CDR1 MNHNS, CDR2 SASEGT. Trimming removed 7 bases at V and 5 bases at J, with 18 bases between. CDR3 length equals 14 residues. The CDR3 region is CASIQGGAVDEQYF. CDR3 DNA sequence: TGTGCCAGCATCCAAGGGGGAGCGGTTGACGAGCAGTACTTC.

The V call is TRBV5-1, the J call TRBJ2-7; D possibly corresponds to TRBD1 (6 bases). The length of the CDR3 is 13 residues. V was trimmed by 4 bases and J by 4 bases, leaving 12 bases between them. CDR1 is SGHRS and CDR2 is YFSETQ in the germline V gene. The CDR3 bases are TGCGCCAGCAGCCGTCCAGGGGAGTACGAGCAGTACTTC. It encodes CASSRPGEYEQYF.

The gene calls are TRBV15 and TRBJ2-3; D possibly matches TRBD1 or TRBD2 (6 bases each). The CDR3 loop spans 16 amino acids. The germline V gene has CDR1 LNHNV and CDR2 YYDKDF (reference sequence). Trimming cost V 5 bases and J 5 bases, with 20 bases left between them. This CDR3 is CATSRGRGTGEDTQYF. In nucleotides, the CDR3 is TGTGCCACCAGCCGAGGAAGGGGGACGGGGGAAGATACGCAGTATTTT.

The rearrangement joins TRBV27 to TRBJ1-1; D is unclear. V lost 5 bases and J lost 1, with 20 bases in between. Germline V gene sequence: CDR1 MNHEY, CDR2 SMNVEV (reference sequence). The CDR3 consists of 17 residues. CDR3 in DNA: TGTGCCAGCAGTCGTTCTCCGACGGGATATGGGAACACTGAAGCTTTCTTT. This gives the protein CASSRSPTGYGNTEAFF.

V gene TRBV7-2 combines with J gene TRBJ2-5; either TRBD1 or TRBD2 may fit D (5 bases each). Germline loops: CDR1 SGHTA, CDR2 FQGNSA. The CDR3 runs to 13 residues. The V end was cut by 3 bases, the J end by 5 bases, with 10 bases between. CDR3 protein: CASSFEGKETQYF. CDR3 in DNA: TGTGCCAGCAGCTTTGAGGGGAAGGAGACCCAGTACTTC.

The gene calls are TRBV19 and TRBJ2-1, with D unresolved. This CDR3 is built from 15 residues. V was cut by 5 bases and J by 6 bases, with 17 bases left in between. From germline, CDR1 is LNHDA and CDR2 SQIVND (reference sequence). CDR3 loop: CASSRSSGSRNEQFF. The CDR3 DNA reads TGTGCCAGTAGTCGATCATCGGGTTCCCGCAATGAGCAGTTCTTC.

The chain recombines TRBV7-8 with TRBJ2-1, with TRBD1 as a possible D gene (6 bases). The CDR3 is made up of 15 amino acids. CDR1 is SGHVS, CDR2 FQNEAQ, per germline. Trimming took 5 bases from V and 7 from J, leaving 18 bases between them. CDR3 residues: CASSHRAGVENEQFF. Here the CDR3 DNA reads TGTGCCAGCAGCCACCGGGCAGGGGTCGAGAATGAGCAGTTCTTC. Variable domain in full (rest from reference TRBV7-8 and TRBJ2-1): GAGVSQSPRYKVAKRGQDVALRCDPISGHVSLFWYQQALGQGPEFLTYFQNEAQLDKSGLPSDRFFAERPEGSVSTLKIQRTQQEDSAVYLCASSHRAGVENEQFFGPGTRLTVL.

The chain is built from TRBV19 and TRBJ2-5; D may be TRBD2 (7 bases). The CDR3 is 14 residues long. Per germline, CDR1 LNHDA and CDR2 SQIVND (reference sequence). The V end lost 3 bases, the J end lost 1 base, and 9 bases lay between the germline ends. The CDR3 nucleotides read TGTGCCAGTAGTATGGGAGGGGGCCAAGAGACCCAGTACTTC. As protein: CASSMGGGQETQYF.

The V gene is TRBV6-1, the J gene TRBJ1-1, with D unresolved. Per the germline V gene, CDR1 is MNHNS and CDR2 is SASEGT. The CDR3 runs 13 residues. Trimming pared 6 bases from V and 1 base from J, leaving 9 bases between. CDR3 nucleotide sequence: TGTGCCAGCAGGGTCGATGGGAACACTGAAGCTTTCTTT. It encodes CASRVDGNTEAFF.

The chain links TRBV7-9 to TRBJ1-1; no reliable D call. Germline CDR1 reads SEHNR; CDR2 reads FQNEAQ (reference sequence). The CDR3 is made up of 13 amino acids. V was cut by 0 bases and J by 3 bases, with 5 bases left in between. The CDR3 spells CASSLAGHTEAFF. The DNA of the CDR3 is TGTGCCAGCAGCTTAGCAGGGCACACTGAAGCTTTCTTT.